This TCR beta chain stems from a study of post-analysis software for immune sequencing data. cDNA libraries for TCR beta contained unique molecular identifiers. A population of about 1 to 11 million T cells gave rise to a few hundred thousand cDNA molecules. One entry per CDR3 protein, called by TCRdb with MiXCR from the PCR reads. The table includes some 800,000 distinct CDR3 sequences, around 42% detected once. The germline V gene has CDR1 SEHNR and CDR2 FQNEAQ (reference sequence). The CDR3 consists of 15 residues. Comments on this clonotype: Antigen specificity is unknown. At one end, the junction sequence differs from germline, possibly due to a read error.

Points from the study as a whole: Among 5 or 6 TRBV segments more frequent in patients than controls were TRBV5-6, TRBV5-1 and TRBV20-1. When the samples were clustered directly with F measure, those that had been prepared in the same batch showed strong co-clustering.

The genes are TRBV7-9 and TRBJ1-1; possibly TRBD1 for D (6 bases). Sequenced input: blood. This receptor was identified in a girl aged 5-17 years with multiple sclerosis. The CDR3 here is CVSSYRQGSGDEAFF. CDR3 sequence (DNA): TGTGTCAGCAGCTACCGCCAGGGGAGTGGGGATGAAGCTTTCTTT.